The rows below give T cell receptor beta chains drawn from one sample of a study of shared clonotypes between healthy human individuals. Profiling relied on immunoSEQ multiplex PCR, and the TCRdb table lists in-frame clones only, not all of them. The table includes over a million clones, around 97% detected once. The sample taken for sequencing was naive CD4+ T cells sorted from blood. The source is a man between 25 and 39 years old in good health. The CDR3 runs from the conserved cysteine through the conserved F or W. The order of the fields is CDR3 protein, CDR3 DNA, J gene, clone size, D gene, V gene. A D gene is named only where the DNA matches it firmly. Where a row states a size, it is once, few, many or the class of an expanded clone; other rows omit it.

CASLRRTEATTYEQYF | TGTGCCAGCCTCCGTCGGACCGAAGCAACGACCTACGAGCAGTACTTC | TRBJ2-7 | . | . | TRBV21-1
CASSLRVTTHTDTQYF | TGTGCCAGCAGTTTGCGGGTAACAACACACACAGATACGCAGTATTTT | TRBJ2-3 | . | . | TRBV27
CASSEAPGKGRTEAFF | TGTGCCAGCAGTGAAGCGCCGGGGAAAGGACGCACTGAAGCTTTCTTT | TRBJ1-1 | . | . | TRBV6-1
CSVEGRDGYTF | TGCAGCGTTGAAGGGAGGGATGGCTACACCTTC | TRBJ1-2 | . | . | TRBV29-1
CASSRGREGGETQYF | TGTGCCAGCAGTCGAGGGCGGGAGGGTGGTGAGACCCAGTACTTC | TRBJ2-5 | . | TRBD2 | TRBV2
CASSARGLAGVGGTQYF | TGTGCCAGCAGCGCGAGAGGTCTAGCGGGAGTGGGGGGTACGCAGTATTTT | TRBJ2-3 | . | TRBD2 | TRBV7-9
CASSWARVGTDTQYF | TGCGCCAGCAGCTGGGCGCGGGTCGGCACAGATACGCAGTATTTT | TRBJ2-3 | . | . | TRBV5-1
CASSAPRGLAGQETQYF | TGTGCCAGCAGCGCACCCCGAGGACTAGCGGGGCAAGAGACCCAGTACTTC | TRBJ2-5 | once | TRBD2 | TRBV5-4
CASSSVFHEQYF | TGCGCCAGCAGCTCGGTCTTCCACGAGCAGTACTTC | TRBJ2-7 | . | . | TRBV5-1
CASSPGQYYGYTF | TGTGCCAGCAGCCCGGGACAGTACTATGGCTACACCTTC | TRBJ1-2 | . | TRBD1 | TRBV27
CASNNPLAGGPQETQYF | TGTGCCAGCAACAACCCACTAGCGGGAGGCCCCCAAGAGACCCAGTACTTC | TRBJ2-5 | . | TRBD2 | TRBV7-6
CASSLDLAGYSHEQYF | TGCGCCAGCAGCTTGGATTTGGCAGGGTATTCCCACGAGCAGTACTTC | TRBJ2-7 | . | . | TRBV5-1
CASSETSGRVTGELFF | TGTGCCAGCAGCGAAACGAGCGGGAGGGTCACCGGGGAGCTGTTTTTT | TRBJ2-2 | . | TRBD2 | TRBV2
CASSRASGTYNEQFF | TGTGCCAGTAGTCGCGCTAGCGGAACCTACAATGAGCAGTTCTTC | TRBJ2-1 | once | TRBD2 | TRBV19
CASSKTGNGQFF | TGTGCCAGTAGTAAGACAGGGAATGGGCAGTTCTTC | TRBJ2-1 | . | TRBD1 | TRBV19
CSVIRDFSYNEQFF | TGCAGTGTAATTCGGGACTTCTCCTACAATGAGCAGTTCTTC | TRBJ2-1 | . | . | TRBV29-1
CASSSPGELFF | TGTGCCAGCAGTTCACCCGGGGAGCTGTTTTTT | TRBJ2-2 | . | . | TRBV6-9
CASSKQGTQSYEQYF | TGTGCCAGCAGTAAACAGGGGACACAGTCCTACGAGCAGTACTTC | TRBJ2-7 | once | TRBD1 | TRBV28
CASSRLLAGTGEQYF | TGTGCCAGCAGCCGACTCCTAGCGGGGACCGGCGAGCAGTACTTC | TRBJ2-7 | . | TRBD2 | TRBV7-2
CASSSGIYTEAFF | TGTGCCAGTAGTAGCGGGATATACACTGAAGCTTTCTTT | TRBJ1-1 | . | . | TRBV19
CASSSRGLAPTKNIQYF | TGTGCCAGCAGCTCCCGAGGACTAGCTCCTACCAAAAACATTCAGTACTTC | TRBJ2-4 | . | TRBD2 | TRBV7-9
CASSLPNAVASTDTQYF | TGTGCCAGCAGCCTCCCGAATGCGGTGGCTTCGACAGATACGCAGTATTTT | TRBJ2-3 | . | . | TRBV5-4
CASRGGRGSNYNEQFF | TGTGCCAGTCGAGGGGGTCGGGGGTCGAACTACAATGAGCAGTTCTTC | TRBJ2-1 | . | . | TRBV11-2
CASSVMGNTEAFF | TGTGCCAGCAGTGTGATGGGGAACACTGAAGCTTTCTTT | TRBJ1-1 | . | . | TRBV25-1
CASSGGFGGNTIYF | TGTGCCAGCAGCGGCGGGTTCGGCGGAAACACCATATATTTT | TRBJ1-3 | . | . | TRBV9
CASSAGQGVASGANVLTF | TGTGCCAGCAGTGCTGGACAAGGGGTGGCTTCTGGGGCCAACGTCCTGACTTTC | TRBJ2-6 | . | . | TRBV2
CASSPRPKDEQFF | TGTGCCAGCAGCCCACGCCCTAAGGATGAGCAGTTCTTC | TRBJ2-1 | . | . | TRBV5-4
CAISGQGGAQPQHF | TGTGCCATCAGTGGTCAAGGGGGTGCGCAGCCCCAGCATTTT | TRBJ1-5 | . | . | TRBV10-3
CASSPGNSGFHEQYF | TGTGCCAGCAGCCCCGGAAATTCAGGGTTCCACGAGCAGTACTTC | TRBJ2-7 | once | . | TRBV7-9
CASSYTGMNTGELFF | TGTGCCAGCAGTTATACTGGGATGAACACCGGGGAGCTGTTTTTT | TRBJ2-2 | . | . | TRBV6-5
CASSLHEGTGHQPQHF | TGTGCCAGCAGTTTGCACGAGGGGACAGGGCATCAGCCCCAGCATTTT | TRBJ1-5 | once | TRBD1 | TRBV28
CSVLPGPNQPQHF | TGCAGCGTTCTACCGGGGCCCAATCAGCCCCAGCATTTT | TRBJ1-5 | once | . | TRBV29-1
CASSLQGVNRANVLTF | TGTGCCAGCAGCTTGCAGGGGGTAAACCGGGCCAACGTCCTGACTTTC | TRBJ2-6 | . | TRBD1 | TRBV7-2
CAISRTGGETQYF | TGTGCCATCAGTAGGACAGGGGGAGAGACCCAGTACTTC | TRBJ2-5 | . | TRBD1 | TRBV10-3
CAWNRDRGYEQYF | TGTGCCTGGAACCGGGACAGGGGGTACGAGCAGTACTTC | TRBJ2-7 | . | TRBD1 | TRBV30
CASSVLAGVGEQYF | TGCGCCAGCAGCGTTCTAGCGGGAGTAGGCGAGCAGTACTTC | TRBJ2-7 | . | TRBD2 | TRBV4-1
CASSGGLARNNEQFF | TGTGCCAGCAGCGGGGGACTAGCGCGAAACAATGAGCAGTTCTTC | TRBJ2-1 | . | TRBD2 | TRBV7-9
CASSWGLAGTDTQYF | TGCGCCAGCAGCTGGGGACTAGCGGGCACAGATACGCAGTATTTT | TRBJ2-3 | . | TRBD2 | TRBV5-1
CASSFLPGAGVYNEQFF | TGCGCCAGCAGCTTTCTGCCGGGGGCAGGGGTGTACAATGAGCAGTTCTTC | TRBJ2-1 | . | . | TRBV5-1
CASSRAGQGRYNEQFF | TGTGCCAGCAGCCGTGCAGGACAGGGCCGCTACAATGAGCAGTTCTTC | TRBJ2-1 | . | TRBD1 | TRBV7-2
CASRFPGTSGWSEQYF | TGTGCCAGCAGATTCCCCGGGACTAGCGGGTGGTCCGAGCAGTACTTC | TRBJ2-7 | . | TRBD2 | TRBV27
CASSPQGGLADHNEQFF | TGTGCCAGCAGCCCCCAAGGGGGACTAGCGGACCACAATGAGCAGTTCTTC | TRBJ2-1 | . | TRBD2 | TRBV7-8
CASSMVQGNTGELFF | TGTGCCAGTAGTATGGTACAGGGGAACACCGGGGAGCTGTTTTTT | TRBJ2-2 | once | . | TRBV19
CASRPSGTDTQYF | TGTGCCAGCCGCCCTAGCGGAACAGATACGCAGTATTTT | TRBJ2-3 | . | TRBD2 | TRBV7-8
CASSHHNEQFF | TGTGCCAGTAGCCACCACAATGAGCAGTTCTTC | TRBJ2-1 | . | . | TRBV19
CASSLLSRRDTEAFF | TGTGCCAGCAGTTTATTGTCCCGTAGGGACACTGAAGCTTTCTTT | TRBJ1-1 | . | . | TRBV27
CASSLIRDRVNTEAFF | TGTGCCAGCAGCCTCATCCGGGACAGGGTTAACACTGAAGCTTTCTTT | TRBJ1-1 | . | TRBD1 | TRBV5-5
CASSPLAGGSTGELFF | TGTGCCAGCAGCCCACTAGCGGGAGGATCCACCGGGGAGCTGTTTTTT | TRBJ2-2 | . | TRBD2 | TRBV27
CASSLGSPPYEQYF | TGCGCCAGCAGCTTGGGGAGTCCCCCCTACGAGCAGTACTTC | TRBJ2-7 | . | . | TRBV5-1
CASSLGQGSYEQYF | TGTGCCAGCAGCTTGGGACAGGGGTCCTACGAGCAGTACTTC | TRBJ2-7 | . | TRBD1 | TRBV5-8
CASSFTGLGNQPQHF | TGTGCCAGCAGTTTCACGGGACTTGGGAATCAGCCCCAGCATTTT | TRBJ1-5 | . | . | TRBV28
CASKPPDRGDYGYTF | TGTGCCAGTAAGCCCCCGGACAGGGGGGACTATGGCTACACCTTC | TRBJ1-2 | . | TRBD1 | TRBV19
CASTSSGPSYEQYF | TGCGCCAGCACTTCTAGCGGGCCATCCTACGAGCAGTACTTC | TRBJ2-7 | . | TRBD2 | TRBV5-1
CASSLGGAMNTEAFF | TGTGCCAGCAGCTTAGGCGGAGCCATGAACACTGAAGCTTTCTTT | TRBJ1-1 | . | . | TRBV7-2
CASSKEAGWRSEQYF | TGTGCCAGCAGCAAAGAGGCCGGGTGGCGGTCCGAGCAGTACTTC | TRBJ2-7 | . | . | TRBV21-1